Presented here are 28 T cell receptor beta chains from one specimen sequenced in a study of blood T cell repertoires in COVID-19. TCRdb keeps only in-frame clones here, not all; method: immunoSEQ multiplex PCR. The sample includes fewer than 400,000 clones, around 92% of them seen just once. The specimen was peripheral blood. The receptors come from a woman in her twenties or thirties with COVID-19, enrolled during active disease.

This chain links TRBV11-2 with TRBJ2-3; no clear D. V dropped 5 bases and J dropped 1 base, with 13 bases sitting between them. CDR3 length equals 15 residues. The germline V gene encodes CDR1 SGHAT and CDR2 FQNNGV. Here the CDR3 reads CASSLQRLGTDTQYF. The CDR3 DNA reads TGTGCCAGCAGCCTCCAGCGCTTAGGCACAGATACGCAGTATTTT.

This chain links TRBV6-1 with TRBJ2-1, with 9 positions matching TRBD2. Per germline, CDR1 MNHNS and CDR2 SASEGT. The CDR3 runs 16 residues. The J segment lost 0 bases and the V segment lost 2 bases, leaving 2 bases of the junction unmatched. CDR3 nucleotide sequence: TGTGCCAGCAGTGAAATTAGCGGGAGCTCCTACAATGAGCAGTTCTTC. The encoded protein is CASSEISGSSYNEQFF.

The chain recombines TRBV3-1 (or the pseudogene TRBV3-2) with TRBJ1-6; TRBD1 matches 8 bases. This CDR3 has 14 residues. With 3 bases clipped from V and 8 bases from J, the junction kept 3 bases outside the gene matches. Per germline, CDR1 LGHDT and CDR2 YNNKEL (reference sequence). This CDR3 is CASSHGTGDSPLHF. Written as DNA, the CDR3 is TGTGCCAGCAGCCATGGGACAGGCGATTCACCCCTCCACTTT.

This sequence joins TRBV30 and TRBJ1-2, with TRBD1 matching over 7 bases. This CDR3 has 15 amino acids. The V and J ends lost 2 bases and 5 bases, in that order; junction bases with no gene match: 11. CDR1 and CDR2 (germline): GTSNPN, SVGIG (reference sequence). CDR3 sequence: CAWSRGTENFYGYTF. The DNA of the CDR3 is TGTGCCTGGAGTAGGGGGACAGAGAACTTTTATGGCTACACCTTC.

This sequence joins TRBV7-9 and TRBJ2-2; 11 bases line up with TRBD1. The V segment lost 3 bases and the J segment 9 bases; nucleotides outside the gene matches: 3. The germline CDR1 and CDR2 sequences are SEHNR and FQNEAQ (reference sequence). CDR3 length equals 14 residues. In DNA form, the CDR3 reads TGTGCCAGCAGCTTGGGACAGGGGGACAGGGAGCTGTTTTTT. Translation: CASSLGQGDRELFF.

The genes are TRBV28 and TRBJ1-5; tentatively, D is TRBD1 (5 bases). The V and J ends lost 6 bases and 3 bases respectively, with 12 bases between them. The CDR3 runs 14 residues. Per the germline V gene, CDR1 is MDHEN and CDR2 is SYDVKM. The CDR3 loop reads CASRGGGVNQPQHF. CDR3 DNA: TGTGCCAGCAGGGGCGGGGGGGTCAATCAGCCCCAGCATTTT.

The chain carries TRBV6-1 and TRBJ2-7; no firm D call. The germline CDR1 and CDR2 sequences are MNHNS and SASEGT. V lost 3 bases and J 0 bases, leaving 21 bases between the germline ends. This CDR3 is 18 amino acids long. This CDR3 reads CASSDETHLARYSYEQYV. As DNA, the CDR3 is TGTGCCAGCAGTGACGAGACACATTTGGCCCGATACTCCTACGAGCAGTACGTC.

V usage is TRBV6-5 and J usage is TRBJ2-7, with D possibly TRBD2 on 6 matching bases. V lost 6 bases to trimming and J lost 4 bases, with 10 bases between them. CDR3 length: 12 amino acids. Germline values: CDR1 MNHEY, CDR2 SVGAGI. In DNA form, the CDR3 reads TGTGCCAGCAGCCGCGGGACTTACGAGCAGTACTTC. Translating gives CASSRGTYEQYF.

The V gene is TRBV11-2, the J gene TRBJ2-7; TRBD2 agrees at 10 bases. The germline gives CDR1 SGHAT, CDR2 FQNNGV. This CDR3 comprises 17 residues. Trimming removed 1 base from V and 1 base from J; junction bases left unmatched: 7. DNA of the CDR3: TGTGCCAGCAGCTTAGTGTTAGCGGGGGGCCGGTCCTACGAGCAGTACTTC. Translating it yields CASSLVLAGGRSYEQYF.

The CDR3 nucleotides are TGTGCCAGCAGCTTATACTACAATGAGCAGTTCTTC. This gives the protein CASSLYYNEQFF. V is TRBV11-2 and J is TRBJ2-1; D remains unclear. From germline, CDR1 is SGHAT and CDR2 FQNNGV. CDR3 length: 12 residues. Trimming took 2 bases from V and 3 from J, leaving 2 bases between them.

The rearrangement links TRBV4-1 to TRBJ2-5; D not resolved. CDR3 length: 16 residues. Germline loops: CDR1 MGHRA, CDR2 YSYEKL. V was pared by 0 bases and J by 3 bases, with 14 bases between. The CDR3 spells CASSQDFWAKEETQYF. The CDR3 DNA reads TGCGCCAGCAGCCAAGACTTTTGGGCAAAGGAAGAGACCCAGTACTTC.

The rearrangement joins TRBV5-1 to TRBJ1-5, with a weak D call TRBD1 (6 bases). This CDR3 is 15 amino acids long. Germline CDR1 reads SGHRS; CDR2 reads YFSETQ. Trimming removed 0 bases at V and 3 bases at J, with 10 bases between. Written as DNA, the CDR3 is TGCGCCAGCAGCTTGGTAGGGGGTTTCAATCAGCCCCAGCATTTT. Amino acids: CASSLVGGFNQPQHF. The full variable domain, in which reference TRBV5-1 and TRBJ1-5 provide the parts outside the CDR3, is KAGVTQTPRYLIKTRGQQVTLSCSPISGHRSVSWYQQTPGQGLQFLFEYFSETQRNKGNFPGRFSGRQFSNSRSEMNVSTLELGDSALYLCASSLVGGFNQPQHFGDGTRLSIL.

The V and J genes are TRBV18 and TRBJ1-2, with D tentatively TRBD1 (5 bases). Germline loops: CDR1 KGHSH, CDR2 LQKENI. The CDR3 runs to 15 residues. Trimming removed 3 bases from V and 0 bases from J, with 11 bases in between. CDR3 nucleotide sequence: TGTGCCAGCTCACCTGGGGCCGCCGCTAACTATGGCTACACCTTC. Encoded protein: CASSPGAAANYGYTF.

This chain links TRBV12-3 or TRBV12-4 with TRBJ2-7; D call uncertain. CDR3 size: 11 residues. V was trimmed by 6 bases and J by 3 bases, leaving 6 bases between them. The CDR3 nucleotides read TGTGCCAGCAGCCCCGGCTACGAGCAGTACTTC. It codes for CASSPGYEQYF.

The chain couples TRBV27 to TRBJ2-7; the match to TRBD1 covers 10 bases. This CDR3 comprises 13 residues. The V gene end was trimmed by 5 bases and the J gene end by 5 bases; junction bases not matched to a gene: 3. Germline CDR1 MNHEY, CDR2 SMNVEV (reference sequence). The DNA for the CDR3 is TGTGCCAGCAGTAGCGGGACAGGGGACGAGCAGTACTTC. It translates to CASSSGTGDEQYF.

The J gene is TRBJ2-2, the V gene TRBV7-3, with D tentatively TRBD2 (6 bases). The CDR3 consists of 12 residues. Trimming removed 3 bases at V and 10 bases at J, with 9 bases between. Germline V CDR1 and CDR2: SGHTA, FQGTGA. The CDR3 here is CASSFGGAELFF. In DNA, the CDR3 is TGTGCCAGCAGCTTCGGCGGGGCGGAGCTGTTTTTT.

J is TRBJ1-3 and V is TRBV6-5; D gene unclear. The germline V gene encodes CDR1 MNHEY and CDR2 SVGAGI. Trimming removed 4 bases from V and 1 base from J, with 11 bases in between. The CDR3 loop spans 15 amino acids. CDR3 residues: CASSSSQSSGNTIYF. Here the CDR3 DNA reads TGTGCCAGCAGTTCCTCCCAGTCTTCTGGAAACACCATATATTTT.

The table lists this clone with many counts. This chain uses TRBV5-1 with TRBJ2-7; D perhaps matches TRBD1 (5 bases). This CDR3 region has 15 residues. Germline V gives CDR1 SGHRS, CDR2 YFSETQ. Trimming took 4 bases from V and 5 from J, leaving 19 bases between them. The CDR3 coding sequence is TGCGCCAGCAGCCTAACCAGGGTAAACCCCCACGAGCAGTACTTC. Its protein is CASSLTRVNPHEQYF.

V usage is TRBV4-1 and J usage is TRBJ2-1; D is undetermined. Trimming shortened V by 0 bases and J by 2 bases, and 8 bases separated the two germline ends. The CDR3 is 15 amino acids. Germline V lookup: CDR1 MGHRA, CDR2 YSYEKL. The CDR3 coding sequence is TGCGCCAGCAGCCAAGAATTAGTGGCCTACAATGAGCAGTTCTTC. Translated, it gives CASSQELVAYNEQFF.

CDR3 residues: CASSPGTGVYGELFF. CDR3 DNA: TGTGCCAGCAGCCCCGGGACAGGAGTTTACGGGGAGCTGTTTTTT. The chain uses TRBV9 and TRBJ2-2, with 8 bases fitting TRBD1. This CDR3 has 15 residues. Per germline, CDR1 SGDLS and CDR2 YYNGEE. Trimming took 4 bases from V and 7 from J; bases not matched to a gene: 9.

This clone occurred once. V is TRBV15 and J is TRBJ1-2, with 7 bases identical to TRBD1. The J segment lost 6 bases and the V segment lost 4 bases, leaving 5 bases of the junction unmatched. Germline lookup yields CDR1 LNHNV and CDR2 YYDKDF (reference sequence). This CDR3 is 13 amino acids long. In DNA form, the CDR3 reads TGTGCCACCAGCAACCCTCAGGGGGATGGCTACACCTTC. It specifies CATSNPQGDGYTF. Combining the CDR3 with reference TRBV15 and TRBJ1-2 gives the whole variable domain DAMVIQNPRYQVTQFGKPVTLSCSQTLNHNVMYWYQQKSSQAPKLLFHYYDKDFNNEADTPDNFQSRRPNTSFCFLDIRSPGLGDTAMYLCATSNPQGDGYTFGSGTRLTVV.

The CDR3, as DNA: TGTGCCAGCTCACCGAGCAAGAACTACGAGCAGTACGTC. Translation gives CASSPSKNYEQYV. The chain joins TRBV18 to TRBJ2-7; D unclear. The CDR3 runs 13 residues. The V gene lost 3 bases and the J gene lost 3 bases, with 9 bases spanning the gap. CDR1 is KGHSH, CDR2 LQKENI, per germline.

V and J are TRBV28 and TRBJ2-1; D may be TRBD1 (6 bases). The CDR3 contains 16 residues. The V end was cut by 1 base, the J end by 4 bases, with 14 bases between. The germline V gene has CDR1 MDHEN and CDR2 SYDVKM. The CDR3 sequence: CASSLLRQAKYNEQFF. CDR3 in DNA: TGTGCCAGCAGTTTATTAAGACAGGCTAAATACAATGAGCAGTTCTTC.

This clone was observed a single time. The CDR3 coding sequence is TGTGCCAGCAGCCAGACAGGGTTGGATAATCAGCCCCAGCATTTT. It encodes CASSQTGLDNQPQHF. V and J are TRBV7-9 and TRBJ1-5, with 7 nucleotides matching TRBD1. V shed 5 bases, J shed 4 bases, and the junction held 8 bases outside the gene matches. The CDR3 loop spans 15 amino acids. Germline assignment: CDR1 SEHNR and CDR2 FQNEAQ (reference sequence).

As concerns this clone: A read error may account for a junction end that differs from germline. V gene TRBV4-1 combines with J gene TRBJ2-1; TRBD2 agrees at 13 bases. The germline CDR1 and CDR2 sequences are MGHRA and YSYEKL. The CDR3 is 21 amino acids. CDR3 sequence reads: CASSEEGGGLAGLSSYNEQFF. In DNA form, the CDR3 reads TGCGCCAGCAGCGAAGAAGGTGGGGGACTAGCGGGGCTCAGCTCCTACAATGAGCAGTTCTTC.

The chain is built from TRBV5-1 and TRBJ2-7; tentative D call: TRBD2 (6 bases). Per germline, CDR1 SGHRS and CDR2 YFSETQ. There are 14 residues in the CDR3. V shed 4 bases and J shed 6 bases, with 17 bases lying between them. CDR3 amino acids: CASSRLGEEREQYF. The CDR3 region has the DNA TGCGCCAGCAGCCGACTCGGGGAGGAGCGCGAGCAGTACTTC.

The chain couples TRBV19 to TRBJ2-1; TRBD2 matches 9 bases. CDR1 LNHDA and CDR2 SQIVND come from the germline V gene (reference sequence). Losses at the gene ends were 8 bases for V and 4 bases for J; bases not matched to a gene: 6. The CDR3 runs 14 residues. CDR3 sequence (DNA): TGTGCCAGTGCCAGCGGGGGGCCTTACAATGAGCAGTTCTTC. It translates to CASASGGPYNEQFF.

The chain joins TRBV4-1 to TRBJ2-5, with TRBD2 as a possible D gene (5 bases). The CDR3 runs to 12 residues. CDR1 and CDR2 (germline): MGHRA, YSYEKL. V was cut by 3 bases and J by 3 bases, with 5 bases left in between. This CDR3 reads CASSQGEETQYF. The CDR3 DNA sequence: TGCGCCAGCAGCCAGGGAGAAGAGACCCAGTACTTC.